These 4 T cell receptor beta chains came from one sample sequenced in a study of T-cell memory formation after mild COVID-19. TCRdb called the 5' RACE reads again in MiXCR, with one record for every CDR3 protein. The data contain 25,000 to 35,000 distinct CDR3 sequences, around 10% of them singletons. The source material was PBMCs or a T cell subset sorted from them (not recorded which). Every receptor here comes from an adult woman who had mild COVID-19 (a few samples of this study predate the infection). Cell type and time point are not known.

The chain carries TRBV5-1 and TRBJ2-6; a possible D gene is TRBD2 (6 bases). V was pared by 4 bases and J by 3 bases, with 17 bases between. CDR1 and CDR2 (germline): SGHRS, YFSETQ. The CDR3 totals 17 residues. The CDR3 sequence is CASSPSGVSYGANVLTF. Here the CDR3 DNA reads TGCGCCAGCAGCCCGTCGGGGGTTTCGTATGGGGCCAACGTCCTGACTTTC.

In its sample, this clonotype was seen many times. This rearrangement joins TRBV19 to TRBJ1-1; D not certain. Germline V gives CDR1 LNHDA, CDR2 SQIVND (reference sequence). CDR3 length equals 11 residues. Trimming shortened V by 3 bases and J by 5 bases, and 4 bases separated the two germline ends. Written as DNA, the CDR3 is TGTGCCAGTAGTATGGGGACTGAAGCTTTCTTT. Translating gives CASSMGTEAFF. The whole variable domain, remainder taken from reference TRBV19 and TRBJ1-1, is DGGITQSPKYLFRKEGQNVTLSCEQNLNHDAMYWYRQDPGQGLRLIYYSQIVNDFQKGDIAEGYSVSREKKESFPLTVTSAQKNPTAFYLCASSMGTEAFFGQGTRLTVV.

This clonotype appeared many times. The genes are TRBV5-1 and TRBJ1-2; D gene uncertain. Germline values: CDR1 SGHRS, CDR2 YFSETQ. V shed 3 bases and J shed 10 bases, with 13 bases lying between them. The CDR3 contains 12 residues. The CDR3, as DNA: TGCGCCAGCAGCTCCGAGAACAGTCCCTACACCTTC. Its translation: CASSSENSPYTF. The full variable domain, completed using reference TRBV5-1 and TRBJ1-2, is KAGVTQTPRYLIKTRGQQVTLSCSPISGHRSVSWYQQTPGQGLQFLFEYFSETQRNKGNFPGRFSGRQFSNSRSEMNVSTLELGDSALYLCASSSENSPYTFGSGTRLTVV.

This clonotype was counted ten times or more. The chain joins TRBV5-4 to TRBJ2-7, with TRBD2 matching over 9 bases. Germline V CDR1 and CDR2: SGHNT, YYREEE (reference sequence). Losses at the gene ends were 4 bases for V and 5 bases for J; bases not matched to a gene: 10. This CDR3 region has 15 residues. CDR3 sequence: CASSADKRGVDEQYF. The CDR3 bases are TGTGCCAGCAGCGCCGACAAGCGGGGGGTCGACGAGCAGTACTTC.